This T cell receptor beta chain was observed in a study of cytomegalovirus exposure and HLA in healthy donors. Study-level information: Earlier, about 180 million T cells were analyzed, and more than 100 million unique TCR beta sequences were found among them.

PCR used 60 Vbeta primers and 13 Jbeta primers. The assay was immunoSEQ multiplex PCR, and TCRdb's table has in-frame clones only and misses some. The sample lists fewer than 200,000 clones, around 81% seen once, with about 2.3% in the top ten. CDR3 size: 15 residues. Trimming took 3 bases from V and 7 from J, leaving 16 bases between them. The germline CDR1 and CDR2 sequences are SGHTA and FQGNSA. On this clone: Its antigen is unidentified.

Whole-study results and caveats: The study labeled 150 to 200 TCR beta chains cytomegalovirus-associated.

Sequencing used PBMCs. The chain has TRBV7-2 and TRBJ2-1, with a possible D match to TRBD1 (5 bases). This receptor was identified in a woman aged 30 to 39 in good health and CMV-seronegative. CDR3: CASSFASGLGNEQFF. The CDR3 DNA is TGTGCCAGCAGCTTCGCCTCAGGGTTGGGGAATGAGCAGTTCTTC.